This TCR beta chain was retrieved from a study of shared clonotypes between healthy human individuals. Profiling relied on immunoSEQ multiplex PCR, and the TCRdb table lists in-frame clones only, not all of them. The sample lists roughly 2.2 million clones, approximately 93% occurring once. The clonotype was recovered from a man younger than 35 in good health. Some clones in this sample may be carry-over from other donors' samples. The sample comprised naive CD4+ T cells from PBMCs. Subset described: CD45RA+ positively selected.

This CDR3 reads CASSRMGISGNTIYF. DNA of the CDR3: TGTGCCAGCAGTCGGATGGGAATCTCTGGAAACACCATATATTTT. This rearrangement joins TRBV5-8 to TRBJ1-3, with D unclear. Germline V CDR1 and CDR2: SGHTS, YDEGEE. The V end lost 5 bases, the J end lost 0 bases, and 12 bases lay between the germline ends. The CDR3 contains 15 residues.